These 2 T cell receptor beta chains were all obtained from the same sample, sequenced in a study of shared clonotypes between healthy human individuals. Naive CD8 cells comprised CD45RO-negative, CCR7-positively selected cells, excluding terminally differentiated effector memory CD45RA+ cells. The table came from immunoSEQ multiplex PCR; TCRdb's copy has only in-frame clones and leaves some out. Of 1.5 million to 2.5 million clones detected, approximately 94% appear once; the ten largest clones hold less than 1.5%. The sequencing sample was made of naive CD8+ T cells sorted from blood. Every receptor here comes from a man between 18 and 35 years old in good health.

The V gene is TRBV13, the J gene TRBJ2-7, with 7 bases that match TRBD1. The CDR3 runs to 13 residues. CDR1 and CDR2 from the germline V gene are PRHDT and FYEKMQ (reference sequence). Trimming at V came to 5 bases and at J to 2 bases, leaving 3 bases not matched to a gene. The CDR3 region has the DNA TGTGCCAGCAGCCAGGGACAGACCTACGAGCAGTACTTC. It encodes CASSQGQTYEQYF. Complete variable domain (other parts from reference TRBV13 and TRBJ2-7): AAGVIQSPRHLIKEKRETATLKCYPIPRHDTVYWYQQGPGQDPQFLISFYEKMQSDKGSIPDRFSAQQFSDYHSELNMSSLELGDSALYFCASSQGQTYEQYFGPGTRLTVT.

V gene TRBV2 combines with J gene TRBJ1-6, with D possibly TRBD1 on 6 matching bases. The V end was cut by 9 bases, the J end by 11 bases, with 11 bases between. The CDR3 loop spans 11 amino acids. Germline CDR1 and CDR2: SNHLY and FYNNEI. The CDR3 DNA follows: TGTGCCAGAGGGGGGGACGCACCCCTCCACTTT. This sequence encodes CARGGDAPLHF.